This entry lists 16 T cell receptor beta chains sequenced from one sample in a study of OX40 agonist ivuxolimab in advanced cancers. Produced via immunoSEQ multiplex PCR; TCRdb's table is partial and in-frame only. The table includes 60,000 or so clones, around 92% detected once. Sequenced here: CD4+ or CD8+ T cells sorted from blood, sampled in a trial of the OX40 agonist ivuxolimab. These TCRs come from an adult with an advanced solid tumor such as melanoma, head and neck, liver or kidney cancer.

V gene TRBV9 combines with J gene TRBJ2-3; 11 bases align to TRBD2. CDR3 length: 15 residues. Germline CDR1 and CDR2: SGDLS and YYNGEE. J gave up 5 bases and V 3 bases, and 5 bases lay outside the gene matches. The CDR3 DNA sequence: TGTGCCAGCAGCGCCTTCGGGACTAGCGGAGATACGCAGTATTTT. This gives the protein CASSAFGTSGDTQYF.

The chain uses TRBV9 and TRBJ1-1; D might be TRBD1 (5 bases). V lost 2 bases to trimming and J lost 0 bases, with 11 bases between them. CDR1 is SGDLS, CDR2 YYNGEE, per germline. The CDR3 is made up of 15 amino acids. The CDR3 here is CASSVSGTVNTEAFF. The CDR3, as DNA: TGTGCCAGCAGCGTCTCCGGGACGGTGAACACTGAAGCTTTCTTT.

The chain uses TRBV30 and TRBJ2-2; the D is unclear. Germline lookup yields CDR1 GTSNPN and CDR2 SVGIG (reference sequence). Between the trimmed V and J ends, which lost 2 bases and 3 bases, there was a span of 16 bases. The CDR3 has 16 amino acids. CDR3 coding DNA: TGTGCCTGGAGTCCCGACTCCCCTACATACACCGGGGAGCTGTTTTTT. This gives the protein CAWSPDSPTYTGELFF.

The CDR3 protein is CASSPGQGPYGYTF. The DNA for the CDR3 is TGTGCCAGCAGCCCCGGACAGGGGCCCTATGGCTACACCTTC. V usage is TRBV13 and J usage is TRBJ1-2; 9 bases align to TRBD1. The CDR3 spans 14 residues. V lost 5 bases, J lost 4 bases, and 5 bases stayed unmatched. Germline V gene data show CDR1 as PRHDT and CDR2 as FYEKMQ (reference sequence).

The chain employs TRBV10-3 and TRBJ1-1; D not certain. The CDR3 consists of 14 residues. Looked up from germline, CDR1 is ENHRY and CDR2 is SYGVKD. Trimming pared 1 base from V and 0 bases from J, leaving 6 bases between. As DNA, the CDR3 is TGTGCCATCAGTGAGTTTGGACTGAACACTGAAGCTTTCTTT. This codes for CAISEFGLNTEAFF.

The chain joins TRBV4-3 to TRBJ2-7; maybe TRBD2 (6 bases). Trimming pared 6 bases from V and 6 bases from J, leaving 9 bases between. In germline, CDR1 is LGHNA, CDR2 YSLEER. CDR3 length: 11 residues. This chain's CDR3 is CASSAGGEQYF. In DNA form, the CDR3 reads TGCGCCAGCAGTGCCGGGGGCGAGCAGTACTTC.

The gene calls are TRBV4-1 and TRBJ2-7; a weak D match, TRBD2 (6 bases). V was pared by 1 base and J by 0 bases, with 13 bases between. The CDR3 totals 16 residues. The germline CDR1 and CDR2 sequences are MGHRA and YSYEKL. The CDR3 sequence is CASSQGWRGTSYEQYF. In DNA, the CDR3 is TGCGCCAGCAGCCAAGGGTGGAGGGGCACCTCCTACGAGCAGTACTTC.

The DNA for the CDR3 is TGTGCCTGGAGTGTGTCGGGGAGTCTCAACAATGAGCAGTTCTTC. It translates to CAWSVSGSLNNEQFF. The chain employs TRBV30 and TRBJ2-1, with D possibly matching TRBD2 (5 bases). The CDR3 consists of 15 residues. Germline V gene lookup returns CDR1 GTSNPN and CDR2 SVGIG (reference sequence). Trimming cost V 0 bases and J 5 bases, with 14 bases left between them.

V usage is TRBV10-3 and J usage is TRBJ2-7; a possible D gene is TRBD2 (5 bases). Trimming shortened V by 3 bases and J by 3 bases, and 21 bases separated the two germline ends. Looked up from germline, CDR1 is ENHRY and CDR2 is SYGVKD. This CDR3 is 17 amino acids long. This chain's CDR3 is CAISENEEVARLYEQYF. CDR3 bases: TGTGCCATCAGTGAAAACGAAGAGGTAGCGAGACTCTACGAGCAGTACTTC.

J is TRBJ2-5 and V is TRBV7-3, with 12 bases aligning to TRBD1. The CDR3 has 15 amino acids. Germline CDR1 is SGHTA and CDR2 is FQGTGA. V lost 5 bases and J lost 6; bases outside the gene matches: 7. DNA of the CDR3: TGTGCCAGCAGCCCCCTTGGGACAGGGGGCCAGACCCAGTACTTC. It codes for CASSPLGTGGQTQYF.

The chain recombines TRBV13 with TRBJ2-2; 8 bases agree with TRBD1. In germline, CDR1 is PRHDT, CDR2 FYEKMQ (reference sequence). The CDR3 is 17 amino acids. J was trimmed by 0 bases and V by 5 bases; bases with no gene match: 8. The CDR3 coding sequence is TGTGCCAGCAGCACCCGGACAGGGAGATCGAACACCGGGGAGCTGTTTTTT. It is translated as CASSTRTGRSNTGELFF.

The rearrangement joins TRBV13 to TRBJ2-7; 10 nucleotides match TRBD2. The CDR3 is made up of 15 amino acids. V gave up 5 bases and J gave up 2 bases; unmatched junction bases: 6. CDR1 and CDR2 from the germline V gene are PRHDT and FYEKMQ (reference sequence). CDR3: CASSPKLAGPYEQYF. CDR3 DNA: TGTGCCAGCAGCCCCAAACTAGCGGGACCCTACGAGCAGTACTTC.

CDR3 coding DNA: TGTGCCAGCAGCGTAGGCACAGCATACAATGAGCAGTTCTTC. It codes for CASSVGTAYNEQFF. The V and J genes are TRBV9 and TRBJ2-1; D gene unclear. From germline, CDR1 is SGDLS and CDR2 YYNGEE. V was trimmed by 0 bases and J by 4 bases, leaving 8 bases between them. The CDR3 extends over 14 amino acids.

This clone was recorded only once. This chain links TRBV6-6 with TRBJ1-2, with D maybe TRBD1 (5 bases). Germline V CDR1 and CDR2: MNHNY, SVGAGI (reference sequence). Trimming shortened V by 6 bases and J by 6 bases, and 17 bases separated the two germline ends. The CDR3 extends over 14 amino acids. Written as DNA, the CDR3 is TGTGCCAGCAGACCCAGGGTTTCAGTGCATGGCTACACCTTC. Amino acid sequence: CASRPRVSVHGYTF.

The CDR3 is CSDRQPNTHNEQFF. The CDR3 coding sequence is TGCAGCGACCGACAGCCGAATACACACAATGAGCAGTTCTTC. The V call is TRBV29-1, the J call TRBJ2-1; perhaps TRBD1 as D (5 bases). V gave up 7 bases and J gave up 5 bases, with 18 bases separating them. The germline gives CDR1 SQVTM, CDR2 ANQGSEA. This CDR3 has 14 amino acids.

The chain links TRBV6-5 to TRBJ2-1; D unresolved. Per the germline V gene, CDR1 is MNHEY and CDR2 is SVGAGI. CDR3 length: 12 amino acids. Trimming cost V 5 bases and J 3 bases, with 5 bases left between them. The DNA of the CDR3 is TGTGCCAGCAGTAGGGACTACAATGAGCAGTTCTTC. It encodes CASSRDYNEQFF.